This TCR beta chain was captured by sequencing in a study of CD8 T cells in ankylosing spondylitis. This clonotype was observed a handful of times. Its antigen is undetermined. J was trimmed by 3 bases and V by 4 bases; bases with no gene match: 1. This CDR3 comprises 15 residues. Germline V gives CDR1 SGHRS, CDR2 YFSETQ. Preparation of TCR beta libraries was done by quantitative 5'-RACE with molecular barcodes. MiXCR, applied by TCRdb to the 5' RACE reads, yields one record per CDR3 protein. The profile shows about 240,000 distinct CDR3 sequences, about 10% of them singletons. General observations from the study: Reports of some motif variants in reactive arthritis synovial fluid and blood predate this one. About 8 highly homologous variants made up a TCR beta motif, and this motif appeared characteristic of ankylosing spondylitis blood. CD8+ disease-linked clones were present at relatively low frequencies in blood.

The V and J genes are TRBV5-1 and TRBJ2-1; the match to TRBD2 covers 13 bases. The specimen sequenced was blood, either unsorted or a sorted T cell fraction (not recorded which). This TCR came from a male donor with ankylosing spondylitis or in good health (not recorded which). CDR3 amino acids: CASSRTSGSYNEQFF. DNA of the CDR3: TGCGCCAGCAGCCGGACTAGCGGGAGCTACAATGAGCAGTTCTTC.